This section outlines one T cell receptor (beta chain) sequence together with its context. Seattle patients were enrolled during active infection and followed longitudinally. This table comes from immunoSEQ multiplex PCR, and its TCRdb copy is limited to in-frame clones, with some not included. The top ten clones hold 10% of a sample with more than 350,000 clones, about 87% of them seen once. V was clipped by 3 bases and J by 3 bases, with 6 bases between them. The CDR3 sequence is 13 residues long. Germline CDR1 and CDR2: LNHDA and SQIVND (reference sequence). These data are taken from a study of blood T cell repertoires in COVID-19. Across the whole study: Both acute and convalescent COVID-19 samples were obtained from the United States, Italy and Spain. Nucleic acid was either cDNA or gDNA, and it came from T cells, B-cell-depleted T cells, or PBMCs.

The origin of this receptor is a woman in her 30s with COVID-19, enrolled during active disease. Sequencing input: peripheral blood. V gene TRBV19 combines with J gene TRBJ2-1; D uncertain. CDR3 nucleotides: TGTGCCAGTAGTATCCCCGTCTACAATGAGCAGTTCTTC. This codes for CASSIPVYNEQFF.